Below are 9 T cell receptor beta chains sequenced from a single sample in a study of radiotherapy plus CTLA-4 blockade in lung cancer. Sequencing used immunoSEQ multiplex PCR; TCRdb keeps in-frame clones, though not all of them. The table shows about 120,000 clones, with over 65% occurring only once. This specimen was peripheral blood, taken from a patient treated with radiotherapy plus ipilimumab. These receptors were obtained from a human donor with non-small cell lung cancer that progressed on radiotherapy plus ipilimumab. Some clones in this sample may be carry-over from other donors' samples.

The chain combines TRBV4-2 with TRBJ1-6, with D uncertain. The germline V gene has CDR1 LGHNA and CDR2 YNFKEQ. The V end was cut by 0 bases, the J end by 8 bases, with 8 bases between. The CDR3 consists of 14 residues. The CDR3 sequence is CASSQDFGDSPLHF. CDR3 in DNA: TGTGCCAGCAGCCAAGATTTCGGCGATTCACCCCTCCACTTT.

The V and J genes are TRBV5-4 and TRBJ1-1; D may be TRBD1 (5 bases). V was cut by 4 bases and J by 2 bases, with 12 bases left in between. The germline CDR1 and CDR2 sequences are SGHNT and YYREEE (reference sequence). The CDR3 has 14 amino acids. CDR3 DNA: TGTGCCAGCAGCGCCACAGGAGCCAACACTGAAGCTTTCTTT. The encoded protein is CASSATGANTEAFF.

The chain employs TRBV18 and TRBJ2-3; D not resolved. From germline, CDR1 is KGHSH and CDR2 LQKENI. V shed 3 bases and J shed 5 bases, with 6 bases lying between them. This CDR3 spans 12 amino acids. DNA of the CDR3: TGTGCCAGCTCACCTCGTCAAGATACGCAGTATTTT. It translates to CASSPRQDTQYF.

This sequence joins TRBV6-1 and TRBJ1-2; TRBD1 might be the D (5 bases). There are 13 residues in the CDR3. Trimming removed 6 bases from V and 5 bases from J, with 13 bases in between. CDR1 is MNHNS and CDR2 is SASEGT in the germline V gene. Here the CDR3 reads CASSGPGPYGYTF. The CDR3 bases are TGTGCCAGCAGCGGTCCAGGGCCGTATGGCTACACCTTC.

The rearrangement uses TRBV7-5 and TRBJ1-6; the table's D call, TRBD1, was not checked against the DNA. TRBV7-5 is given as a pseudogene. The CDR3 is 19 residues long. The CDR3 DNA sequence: TGTGTCAGATCTTACGGTAAACTCTTACAGCTCAGTAGGAATTCACCCCTCCACTTT. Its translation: CVRSYGKLLQLSRNSPLHF.

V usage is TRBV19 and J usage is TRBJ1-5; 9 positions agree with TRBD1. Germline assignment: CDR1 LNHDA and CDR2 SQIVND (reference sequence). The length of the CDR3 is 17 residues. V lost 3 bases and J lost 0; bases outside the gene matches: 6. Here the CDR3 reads CASSIWTGDYSNQPQHF. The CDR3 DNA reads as TGTGCCAGTAGTATCTGGACAGGGGACTATAGCAATCAGCCCCAGCATTTT.

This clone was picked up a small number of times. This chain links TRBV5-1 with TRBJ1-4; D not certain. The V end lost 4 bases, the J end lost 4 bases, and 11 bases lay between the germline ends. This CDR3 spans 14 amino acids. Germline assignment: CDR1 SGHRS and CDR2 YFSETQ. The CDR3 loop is CASSPRASNEKLFF. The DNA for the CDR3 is TGCGCCAGCAGCCCCCGAGCGAGTAATGAAAAACTGTTTTTT.

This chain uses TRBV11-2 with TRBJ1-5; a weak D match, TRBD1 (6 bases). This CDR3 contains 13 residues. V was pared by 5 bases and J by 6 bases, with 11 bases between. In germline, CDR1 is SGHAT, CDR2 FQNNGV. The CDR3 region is CASSDWGAQPQHF. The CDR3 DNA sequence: TGTGCCAGCAGCGACTGGGGGGCTCAGCCCCAGCATTTT.

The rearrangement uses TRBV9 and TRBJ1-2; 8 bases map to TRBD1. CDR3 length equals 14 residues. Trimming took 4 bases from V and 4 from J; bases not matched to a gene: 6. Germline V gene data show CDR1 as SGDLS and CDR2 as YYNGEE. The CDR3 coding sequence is TGTGCCAGCAGCTCCCCAGGGGGCGGCTATGGCTACACCTTC. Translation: CASSSPGGGYGYTF. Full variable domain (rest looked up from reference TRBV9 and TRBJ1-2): DSGVTQTPKHLITATGQRVTLRCSPRSGDLSVYWYQQSLDQGLQFLIQYYNGEERAKGNILERFSAQQFPDLHSELNLSSLELGDSALYFCASSSPGGGYGYTFGSGTRLTVV.